In its sample, the clone carrying this TCR beta chain was seen a few times. The data originate from a study of T cells after yellow fever vaccination. Making TCR cDNA involved 5'RACE template switching, which added UMIs and a universal primer site. MiXCR was run by TCRdb on the 5' RACE reads, yielding one entry per CDR3 protein. The repertoire has over 300,000 distinct CDR3 sequences, about 4% of them found once; the top ten carry around 23%. The receptor's source is a man between 18 and 29 years old who received the YFV17D yellow fever vaccine. The sample here was PBMCs, taken 5 days after the yellow fever booster vaccination.

DNA of the CDR3: TGTGCCAGCAGCTTAGGGACTAACCCATTGCGAGAGACCCAGTACTTC. This translates into CASSLGTNPLRETQYF. The chain joins TRBV7-2 to TRBJ2-5; tentatively, D is TRBD2 (6 bases). Per the germline V gene, CDR1 is SGHTA and CDR2 is FQGNSA. The CDR3 totals 16 residues. V was clipped by 1 base and J by 4 bases, with 16 bases between them.